The sequence of this TCR beta chain was determined in a study of blood T cells in healthy people across ages. This clonotype came up once. Its antigen is not known. A single base separates this from a much larger clone, so it may be a read error. Each sample yielded at least 6 micrograms of PBMC total RNA. Next came a second PCR, run for roughly 7 to 12 cycles, which used a sample-barcoded 5' primer along with a J-beta primer mix. Each of the cDNA molecules was tagged by a template-switch adaptor with 12 random nucleotides. TCRdb re-derived calls from the 5' RACE reads in MiXCR, one entry per CDR3 protein. The data show approximately 810,000 distinct CDR3 sequences, with 35% to 40% seen just once and 10% to 15% held by the top ten. The CDR3 is 15 amino acids. Germline values: CDR1 LGHNA, CDR2 YSLEER. Study observations and caveats: Unsorted PBMC input precluded a conclusive naive versus antigen-experienced comparison.

This clonotype was sampled from a man aged 18 to 30 in good health. The rearrangement links TRBV4-3 to TRBJ2-7; 8 bases align to TRBD2. Input material: blood. The CDR3 DNA reads TGCGCCAGCAGCCTCCATAGCGGGGTTCCCTACGGGCAGTACTTC. Protein: CASSLHSGVPYGQYF.